This TCR beta chain was recovered during a study of immune evolution from preneoplasia to lung adenocarcinoma. Study-level findings and limits: Highest clonality occurred in KRAS-mutant, not EGFR-mutant or double wild-type, nodules. Normal lung had the highest top T cell clone frequencies.

Assay: immunoSEQ multiplex PCR; the TCRdb copy retains only in-frame clones and omits some. The profile shows about 6,300 clones, around 80% of them singletons. Remarks on this clone: Antigen unknown.

The V and J ends lost 5 bases and 4 bases respectively, with 8 bases between them. The CDR3 runs 13 residues. Per the germline V gene, CDR1 is SGHVS and CDR2 is FQNEAQ. Sequenced input: FFPE lung adenocarcinoma in situ tissue. This clonotype originated in a donor at least 70 years old with lung adenocarcinoma. The chain links TRBV7-8 to TRBJ2-2; D remains ambiguous. The CDR3 bases are TGTGCCAGCAGCCTCCGGACCACCGGGGAGCTGTTTTTT. Residues: CASSLRTTGELFF.